This TCR beta chain was sequenced during a study of early T cells in non-severe SARS-CoV-2 infection. Study-wide context: It was bulk RNA from unsorted whole blood that was sequenced, and the chains were unpaired.

CDR3 length: 13 residues. CDR1 and CDR2 (germline): SGHTA, FQGNSA. Trimming pared 5 bases from V and 8 bases from J, leaving 15 bases between. The TCR library protocol attached unique molecular identifiers to the individual cDNA molecules. TCRdb called the 5' RACE reads again in MiXCR, with one record for every CDR3 protein. The sample includes about 52,000 distinct CDR3 sequences, about 10% seen only once; the top ten take approximately 13%. This clonotype came up a few times. The chain uses TRBV7-2 and TRBJ1-2; possible D gene TRBD1, 6 bases. This sequence was found in an adult who was a healthcare worker with PCR-confirmed SARS-CoV-2 infection or an uninfected control (not recorded which). Material for sequencing was whole blood. The CDR3 loop reads CASSPQGHRGYTF. In DNA form, the CDR3 reads TGTGCCAGCAGCCCCCAGGGACACCGGGGCTACACCTTC.